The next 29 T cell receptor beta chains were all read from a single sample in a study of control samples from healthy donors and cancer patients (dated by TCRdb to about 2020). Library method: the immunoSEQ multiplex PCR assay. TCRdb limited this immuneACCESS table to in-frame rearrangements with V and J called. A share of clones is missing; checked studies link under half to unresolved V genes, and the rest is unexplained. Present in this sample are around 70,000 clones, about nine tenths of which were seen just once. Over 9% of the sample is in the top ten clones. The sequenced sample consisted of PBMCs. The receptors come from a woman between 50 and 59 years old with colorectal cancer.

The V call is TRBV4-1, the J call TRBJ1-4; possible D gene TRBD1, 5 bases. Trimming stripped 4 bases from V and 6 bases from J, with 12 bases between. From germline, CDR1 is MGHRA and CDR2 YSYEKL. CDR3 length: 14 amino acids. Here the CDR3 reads CASSPREKDEKLFF. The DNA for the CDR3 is TGCGCCAGCAGCCCCAGGGAGAAGGATGAAAAACTGTTTTTT.

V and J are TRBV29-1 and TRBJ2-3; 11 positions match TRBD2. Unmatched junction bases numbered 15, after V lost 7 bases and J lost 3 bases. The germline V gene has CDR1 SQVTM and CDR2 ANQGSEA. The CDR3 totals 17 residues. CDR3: CSARRGSGGARTDTQYF. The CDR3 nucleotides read TGCAGCGCCCGAAGGGGTAGCGGGGGGGCTAGAACAGATACGCAGTATTTT.

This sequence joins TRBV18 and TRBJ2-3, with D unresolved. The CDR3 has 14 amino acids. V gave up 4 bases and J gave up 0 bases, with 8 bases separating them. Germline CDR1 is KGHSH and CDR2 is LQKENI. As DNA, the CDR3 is TGTGCCAGCTCACTATCCGACAGCACAGATACGCAGTATTTT. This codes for CASSLSDSTDTQYF.

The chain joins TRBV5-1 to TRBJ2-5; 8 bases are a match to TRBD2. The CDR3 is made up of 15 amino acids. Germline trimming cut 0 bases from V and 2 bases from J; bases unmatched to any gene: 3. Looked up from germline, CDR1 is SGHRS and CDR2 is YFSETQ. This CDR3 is CASSLAVAGQETQYF. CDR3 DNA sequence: TGCGCCAGCAGCTTGGCTGTAGCGGGGCAAGAGACCCAGTACTTC.

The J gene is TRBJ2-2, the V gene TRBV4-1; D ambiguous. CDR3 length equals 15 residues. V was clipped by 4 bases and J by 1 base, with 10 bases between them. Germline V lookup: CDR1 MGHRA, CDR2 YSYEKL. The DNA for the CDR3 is TGCGCCAGCAGCCTCCGCCTTGGGAACACCGGGGAGCTGTTTTTT. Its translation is CASSLRLGNTGELFF.

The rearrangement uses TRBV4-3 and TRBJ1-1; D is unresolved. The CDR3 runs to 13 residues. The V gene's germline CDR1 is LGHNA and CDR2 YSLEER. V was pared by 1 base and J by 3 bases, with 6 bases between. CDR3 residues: CASSQADYTEAFF. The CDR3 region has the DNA TGCGCCAGCAGCCAAGCGGATTACACTGAAGCTTTCTTT.

Here the CDR3 DNA reads TGTGCCATCAGTGAACTCCAAGAGACCCAGTACTTC. It translates to CAISELQETQYF. V usage is TRBV10-3 and J usage is TRBJ2-5; D unclear. The V gene's germline CDR1 is ENHRY and CDR2 SYGVKD. Trimming took off 3 bases at V and 1 base at J, with 3 bases between the two ends. The CDR3 has 12 amino acids.

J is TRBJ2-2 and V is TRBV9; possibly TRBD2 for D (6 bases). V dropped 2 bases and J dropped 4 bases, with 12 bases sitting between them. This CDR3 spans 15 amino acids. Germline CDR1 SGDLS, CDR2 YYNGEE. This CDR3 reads CASSVAGRGTGELFF. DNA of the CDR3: TGTGCCAGCAGCGTGGCCGGGCGGGGCACCGGGGAGCTGTTTTTT.

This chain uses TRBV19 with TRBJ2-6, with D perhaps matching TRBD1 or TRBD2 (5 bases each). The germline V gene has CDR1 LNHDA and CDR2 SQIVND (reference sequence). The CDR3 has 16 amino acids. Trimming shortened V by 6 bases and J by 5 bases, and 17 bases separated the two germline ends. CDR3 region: CASRVGAVNRANVLTF. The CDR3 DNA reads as TGTGCCAGTAGGGTCGGGGCGGTCAATCGGGCCAACGTCCTGACTTTC.

The CDR3 nucleotides read TGTGCCAGCAGCTTTAACCGGGACAGCTATTCACCCCTCCACTTT. Protein product: CASSFNRDSYSPLHF. This chain uses TRBV13 with TRBJ1-6, with TRBD1 matching 7 bases. The CDR3 extends over 15 amino acids. The germline gives CDR1 PRHDT, CDR2 FYEKMQ (reference sequence). Germline trimming cut 3 bases from V and 8 bases from J; bases unmatched to any gene: 7.

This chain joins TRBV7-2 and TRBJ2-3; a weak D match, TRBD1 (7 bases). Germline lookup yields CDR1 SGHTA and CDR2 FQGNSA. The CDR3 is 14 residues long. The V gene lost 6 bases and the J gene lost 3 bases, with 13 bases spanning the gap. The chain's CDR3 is CASSRGTVTDTQYF. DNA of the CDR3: TGTGCCAGCAGTCGGGGGACAGTGACAGATACGCAGTATTTT.

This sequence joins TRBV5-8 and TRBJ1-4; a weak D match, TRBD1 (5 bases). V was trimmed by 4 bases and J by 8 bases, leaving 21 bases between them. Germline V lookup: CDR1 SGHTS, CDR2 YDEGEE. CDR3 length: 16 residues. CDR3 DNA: TGTGCCAGCAGCCTCCCCGGGACCTTTATGGGAGAAAAACTGTTTTTT. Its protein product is CASSLPGTFMGEKLFF.

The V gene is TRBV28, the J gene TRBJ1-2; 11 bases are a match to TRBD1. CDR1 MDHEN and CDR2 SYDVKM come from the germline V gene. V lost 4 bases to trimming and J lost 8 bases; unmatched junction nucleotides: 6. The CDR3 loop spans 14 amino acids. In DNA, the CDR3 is TGTGCCAGCAGTTCGCTTAGGACAGGGGGCGGCTACACCTTC. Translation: CASSSLRTGGGYTF.

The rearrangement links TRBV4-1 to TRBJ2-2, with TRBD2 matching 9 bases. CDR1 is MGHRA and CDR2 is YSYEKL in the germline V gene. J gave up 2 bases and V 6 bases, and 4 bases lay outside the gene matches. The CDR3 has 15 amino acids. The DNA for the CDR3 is TGCGCCAGCAGTCCTAGCGGGGCTAACACCGGGGAGCTGTTTTTT. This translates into CASSPSGANTGELFF.

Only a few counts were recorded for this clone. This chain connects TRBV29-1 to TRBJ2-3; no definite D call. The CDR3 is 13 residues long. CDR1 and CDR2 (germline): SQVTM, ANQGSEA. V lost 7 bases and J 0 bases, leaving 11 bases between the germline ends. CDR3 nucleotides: TGCAGCGCCCAGGAGAGTAGCACAGATACGCAGTATTTT. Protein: CSAQESSTDTQYF.

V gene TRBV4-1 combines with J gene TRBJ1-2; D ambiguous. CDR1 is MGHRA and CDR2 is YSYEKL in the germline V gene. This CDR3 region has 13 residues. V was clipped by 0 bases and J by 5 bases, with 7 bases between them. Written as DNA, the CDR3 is TGCGCCAGCAGCCAAGAAGGGCATTATGGCTACACCTTC. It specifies CASSQEGHYGYTF.

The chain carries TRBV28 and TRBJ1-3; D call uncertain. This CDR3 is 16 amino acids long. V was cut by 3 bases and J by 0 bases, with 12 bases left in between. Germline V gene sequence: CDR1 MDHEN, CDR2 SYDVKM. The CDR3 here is CASSLRQTLSGNTIYF. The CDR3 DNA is TGTGCCAGCAGTTTGCGGCAGACCCTCTCTGGAAACACCATATATTTT.

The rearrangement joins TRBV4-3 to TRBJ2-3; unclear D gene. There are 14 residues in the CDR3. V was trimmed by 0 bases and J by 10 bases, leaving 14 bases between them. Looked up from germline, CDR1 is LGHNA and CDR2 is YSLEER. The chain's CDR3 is CASSQEGSGSAQYF. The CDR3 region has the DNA TGCGCCAGCAGCCAAGAGGGCTCCGGGTCTGCGCAGTATTTT.

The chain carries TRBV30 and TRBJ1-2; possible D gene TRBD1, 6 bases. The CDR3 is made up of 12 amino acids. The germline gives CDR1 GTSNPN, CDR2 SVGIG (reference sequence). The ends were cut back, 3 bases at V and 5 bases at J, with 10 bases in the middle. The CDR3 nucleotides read TGTGCCTGGAGCGATGGACAGTATGGCTACACCTTC. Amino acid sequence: CAWSDGQYGYTF.

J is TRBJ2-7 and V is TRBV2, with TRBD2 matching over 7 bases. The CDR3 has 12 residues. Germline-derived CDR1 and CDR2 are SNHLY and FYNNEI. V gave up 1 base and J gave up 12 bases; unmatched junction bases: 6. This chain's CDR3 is CASSEGGGRGYV. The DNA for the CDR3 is TGTGCCAGCAGTGAAGGTGGAGGGAGGGGGTACGTC.

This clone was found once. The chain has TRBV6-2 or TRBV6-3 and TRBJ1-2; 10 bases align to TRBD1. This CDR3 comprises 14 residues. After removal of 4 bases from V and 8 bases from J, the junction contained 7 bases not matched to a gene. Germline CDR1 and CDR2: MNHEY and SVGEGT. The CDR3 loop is CASSFGTGAFGYTF. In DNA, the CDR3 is TGTGCCAGCAGTTTCGGGACAGGGGCTTTCGGCTACACCTTC.

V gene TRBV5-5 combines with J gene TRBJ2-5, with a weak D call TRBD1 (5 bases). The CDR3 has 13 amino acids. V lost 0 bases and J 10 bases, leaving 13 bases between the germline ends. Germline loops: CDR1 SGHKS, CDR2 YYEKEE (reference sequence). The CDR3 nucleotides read TGTGCCAGCAGCTTGGAGGCAGGGAAGGTCCAGTACTTC. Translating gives CASSLEAGKVQYF.

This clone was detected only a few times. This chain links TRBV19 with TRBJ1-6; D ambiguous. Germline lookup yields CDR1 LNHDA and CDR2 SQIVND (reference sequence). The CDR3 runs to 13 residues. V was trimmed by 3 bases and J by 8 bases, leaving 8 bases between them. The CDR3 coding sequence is TGTGCCAGTAGTATCAACCCCTATTCACCCCTCCACTTT. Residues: CASSINPYSPLHF. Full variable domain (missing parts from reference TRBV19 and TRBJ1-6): DGGITQSPKYLFRKEGQNVTLSCEQNLNHDAMYWYRQDPGQGLRLIYYSQIVNDFQKGDIAEGYSVSREKKESFPLTVTSAQKNPTAFYLCASSINPYSPLHFGNGTRLTVT.

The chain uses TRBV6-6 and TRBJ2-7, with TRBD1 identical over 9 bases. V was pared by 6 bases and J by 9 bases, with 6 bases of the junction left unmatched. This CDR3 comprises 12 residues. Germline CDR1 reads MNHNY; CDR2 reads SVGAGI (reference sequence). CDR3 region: CASSRDRDGQYV. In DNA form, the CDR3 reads TGTGCCAGCAGCAGGGACAGGGACGGGCAGTACGTC.

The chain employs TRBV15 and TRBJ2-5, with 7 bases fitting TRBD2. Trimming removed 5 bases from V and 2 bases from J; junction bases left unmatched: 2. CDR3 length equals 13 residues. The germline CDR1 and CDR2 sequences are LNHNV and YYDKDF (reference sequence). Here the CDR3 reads CATSGGGQETQYF. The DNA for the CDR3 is TGTGCCACCAGCGGGGGGGGGCAAGAGACCCAGTACTTC.

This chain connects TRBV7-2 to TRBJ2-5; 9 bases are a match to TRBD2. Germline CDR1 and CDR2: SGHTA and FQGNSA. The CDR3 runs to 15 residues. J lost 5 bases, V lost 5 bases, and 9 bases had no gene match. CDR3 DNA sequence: TGTGCCAGCAGCCCTAGGCTAGCGGGGTTTGAGACCCAGTACTTC. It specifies CASSPRLAGFETQYF.

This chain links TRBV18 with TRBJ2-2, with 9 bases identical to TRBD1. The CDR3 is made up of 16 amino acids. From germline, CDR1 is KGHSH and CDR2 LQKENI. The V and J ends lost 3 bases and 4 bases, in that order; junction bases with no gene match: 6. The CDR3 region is CASSPNTGQGTGELFF. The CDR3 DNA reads TGTGCCAGCTCACCGAACACGGGACAGGGCACCGGGGAGCTGTTTTTT. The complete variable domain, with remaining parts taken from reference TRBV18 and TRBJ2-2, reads NAGVMQNPRHLVRRRGQEARLRCSPMKGHSHVYWYRQLPEEGLKFMVYLQKENIIDESGMPKERFSAEFPKEGPSILRIQQVVRGDSAAYFCASSPNTGQGTGELFFGEGSRLTVL.

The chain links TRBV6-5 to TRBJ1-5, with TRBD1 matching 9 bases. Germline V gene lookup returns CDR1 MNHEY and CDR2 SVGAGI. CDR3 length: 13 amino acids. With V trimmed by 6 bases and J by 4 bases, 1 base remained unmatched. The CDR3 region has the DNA TGTGCCAGCAGGACAGGGGGGAATCAGCCCCAGCATTTT. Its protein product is CASRTGGNQPQHF.

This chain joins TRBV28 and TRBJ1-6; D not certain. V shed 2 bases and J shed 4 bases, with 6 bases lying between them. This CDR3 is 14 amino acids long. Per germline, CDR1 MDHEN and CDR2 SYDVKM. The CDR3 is CASSLPAYNSPLHF. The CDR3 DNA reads TGTGCCAGCAGTTTACCTGCATATAATTCACCCCTCCACTTT.